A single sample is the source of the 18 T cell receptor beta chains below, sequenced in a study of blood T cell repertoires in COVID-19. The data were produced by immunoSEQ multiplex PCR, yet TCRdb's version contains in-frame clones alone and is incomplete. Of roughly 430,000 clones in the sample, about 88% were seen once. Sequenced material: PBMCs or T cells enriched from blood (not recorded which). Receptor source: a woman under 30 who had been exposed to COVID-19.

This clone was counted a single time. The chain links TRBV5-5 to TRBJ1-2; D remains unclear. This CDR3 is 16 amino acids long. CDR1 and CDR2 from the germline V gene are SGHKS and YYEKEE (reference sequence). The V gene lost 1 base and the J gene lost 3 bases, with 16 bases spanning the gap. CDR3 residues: CASSLPFGEKDYGYTF. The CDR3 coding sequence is TGTGCCAGCAGCTTGCCTTTCGGGGAAAAGGACTATGGCTACACCTTC.

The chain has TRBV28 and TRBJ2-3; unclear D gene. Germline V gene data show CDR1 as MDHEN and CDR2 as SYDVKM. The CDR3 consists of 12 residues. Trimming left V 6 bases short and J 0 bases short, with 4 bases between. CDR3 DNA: TGTGCCAGCAGAGAGAGCACAGATACGCAGTATTTT. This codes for CASRESTDTQYF.

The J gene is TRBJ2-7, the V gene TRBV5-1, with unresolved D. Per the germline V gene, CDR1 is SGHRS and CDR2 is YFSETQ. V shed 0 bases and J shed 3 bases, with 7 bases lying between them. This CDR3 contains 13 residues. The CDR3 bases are TGCGCCAGCAGCTTGGAAAGTAGCTACGAGCAGTACTTC. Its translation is CASSLESSYEQYF. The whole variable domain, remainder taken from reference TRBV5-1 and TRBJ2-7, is KAGVTQTPRYLIKTRGQQVTLSCSPISGHRSVSWYQQTPGQGLQFLFEYFSETQRNKGNFPGRFSGRQFSNSRSEMNVSTLELGDSALYLCASSLESSYEQYFGPGTRLTVT.

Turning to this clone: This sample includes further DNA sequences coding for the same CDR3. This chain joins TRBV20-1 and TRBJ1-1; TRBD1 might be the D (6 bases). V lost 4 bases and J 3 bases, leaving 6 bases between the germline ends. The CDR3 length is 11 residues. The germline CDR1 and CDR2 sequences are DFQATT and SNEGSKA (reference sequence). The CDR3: CSANRDTEAFF. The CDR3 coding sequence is TGCAGTGCTAACAGGGACACTGAAGCTTTCTTT.

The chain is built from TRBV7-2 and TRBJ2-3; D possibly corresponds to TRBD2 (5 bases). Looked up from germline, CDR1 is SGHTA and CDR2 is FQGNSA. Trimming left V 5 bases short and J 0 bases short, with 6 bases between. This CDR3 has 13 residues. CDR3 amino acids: CASSRTSTDTQYF. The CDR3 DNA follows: TGTGCCAGCAGCCGGACTAGCACAGATACGCAGTATTTT.

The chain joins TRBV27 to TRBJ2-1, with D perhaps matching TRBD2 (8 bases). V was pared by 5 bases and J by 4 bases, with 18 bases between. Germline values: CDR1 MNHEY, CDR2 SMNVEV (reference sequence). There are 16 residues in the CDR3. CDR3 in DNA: TGTGCCAGCAGTACCCCGGGAGGGGGCGTTTACAATGAGCAGTTCTTC. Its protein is CASSTPGGGVYNEQFF.

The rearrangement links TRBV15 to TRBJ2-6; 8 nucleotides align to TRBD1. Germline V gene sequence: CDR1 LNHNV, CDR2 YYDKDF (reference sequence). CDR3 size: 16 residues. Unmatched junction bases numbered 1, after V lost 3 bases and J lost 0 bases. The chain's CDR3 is CATSRDRDSGANVLTF. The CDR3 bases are TGTGCCACCAGCAGGGACAGGGACTCTGGGGCCAACGTCCTGACTTTC.

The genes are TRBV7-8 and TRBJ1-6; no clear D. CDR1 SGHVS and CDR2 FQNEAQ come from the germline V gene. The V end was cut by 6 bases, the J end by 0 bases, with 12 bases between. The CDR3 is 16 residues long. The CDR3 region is CASSGRAGSYNSPLHF. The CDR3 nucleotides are TGTGCCAGCAGTGGGAGAGCTGGCTCCTATAATTCACCCCTCCACTTT.

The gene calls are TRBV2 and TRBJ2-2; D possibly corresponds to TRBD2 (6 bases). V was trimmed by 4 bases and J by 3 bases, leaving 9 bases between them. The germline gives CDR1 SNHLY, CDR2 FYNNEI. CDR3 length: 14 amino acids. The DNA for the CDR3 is TGTGCCAGCAGTGCCAGCGGGCACACCGGGGAGCTGTTTTTT. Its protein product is CASSASGHTGELFF.

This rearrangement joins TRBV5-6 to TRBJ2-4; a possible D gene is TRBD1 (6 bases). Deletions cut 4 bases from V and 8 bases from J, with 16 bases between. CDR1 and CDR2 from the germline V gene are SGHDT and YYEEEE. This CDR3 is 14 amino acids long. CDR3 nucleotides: TGTGCCAGCAGCATAACCAGGGGCAGGGACATTCAGTACTTC. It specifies CASSITRGRDIQYF.

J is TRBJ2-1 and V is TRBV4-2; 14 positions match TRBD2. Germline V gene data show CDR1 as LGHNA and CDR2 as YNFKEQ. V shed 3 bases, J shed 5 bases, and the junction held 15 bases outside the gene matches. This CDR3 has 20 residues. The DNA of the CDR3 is TGTGCCAGCAGCCATCCCTGGAGACTAGCGGGGGGGCGATTAGACAATGAGCAGTTCTTC. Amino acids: CASSHPWRLAGGRLDNEQFF.

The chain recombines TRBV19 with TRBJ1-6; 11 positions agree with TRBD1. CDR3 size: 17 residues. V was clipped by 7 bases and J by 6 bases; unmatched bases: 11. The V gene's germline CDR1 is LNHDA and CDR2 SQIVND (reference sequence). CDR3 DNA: TGTGCCAGTACCGAACGGACAGGGGGCAGCTCTAATTCACCCCTCCACTTT. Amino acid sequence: CASTERTGGSSNSPLHF.

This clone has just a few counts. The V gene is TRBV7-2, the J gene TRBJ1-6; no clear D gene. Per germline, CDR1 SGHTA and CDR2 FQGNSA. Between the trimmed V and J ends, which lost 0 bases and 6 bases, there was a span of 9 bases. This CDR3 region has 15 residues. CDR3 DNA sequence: TGTGCCAGCAGCTTAGCCCGGACTCTTAATTCACCCCTCCACTTT. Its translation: CASSLARTLNSPLHF.

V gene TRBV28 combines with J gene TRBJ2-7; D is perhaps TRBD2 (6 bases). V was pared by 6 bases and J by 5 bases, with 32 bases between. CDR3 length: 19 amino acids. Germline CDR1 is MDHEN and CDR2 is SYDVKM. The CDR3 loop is CASSPLWGVQEGARNEQYF. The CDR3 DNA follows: TGTGCCAGCAGCCCTTTATGGGGGGTCCAAGAAGGGGCGAGGAACGAGCAGTACTTC.

Here the CDR3 DNA reads TGTGCCAGCAGTTTGTTACAGGGGGGGCAGTTCTTC. Protein: CASSLLQGGQFF. The rearrangement links TRBV12-3 or TRBV12-4 to TRBJ2-1; 8 positions agree with TRBD1. Trimming took 3 bases from V and 12 from J; bases not matched to a gene: 4. This CDR3 is 12 amino acids long.

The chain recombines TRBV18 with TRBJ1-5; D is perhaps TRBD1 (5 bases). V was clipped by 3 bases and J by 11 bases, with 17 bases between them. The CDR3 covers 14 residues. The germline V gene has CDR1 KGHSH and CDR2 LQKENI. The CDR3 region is CASSPGTGAGAQHF. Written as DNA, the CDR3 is TGTGCCAGCTCACCTGGGACCGGGGCGGGAGCCCAGCATTTT.

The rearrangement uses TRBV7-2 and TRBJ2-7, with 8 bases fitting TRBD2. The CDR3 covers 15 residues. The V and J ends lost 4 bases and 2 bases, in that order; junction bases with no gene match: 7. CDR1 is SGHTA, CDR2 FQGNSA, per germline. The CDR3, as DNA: TGTGCCAGCAGCTACACCCACGGGGGGGCCTACGAGCAGTACTTC. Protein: CASSYTHGGAYEQYF.

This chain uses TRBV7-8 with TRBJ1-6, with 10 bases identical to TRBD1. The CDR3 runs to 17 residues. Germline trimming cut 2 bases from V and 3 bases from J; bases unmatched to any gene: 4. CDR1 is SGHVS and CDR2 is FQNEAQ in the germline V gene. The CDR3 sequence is CASSLSGQGNYNSPLHF. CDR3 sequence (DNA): TGTGCCAGCAGCTTATCGGGACAGGGGAACTATAATTCACCCCTCCACTTT. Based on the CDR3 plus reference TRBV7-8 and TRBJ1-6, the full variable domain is GAGVSQSPRYKVAKRGQDVALRCDPISGHVSLFWYQQALGQGPEFLTYFQNEAQLDKSGLPSDRFFAERPEGSVSTLKIQRTQQEDSAVYLCASSLSGQGNYNSPLHFGNGTRLTVT.